A single sample is the source of the 6 T cell receptor beta chains below, sequenced in a study of T cell responses to AZD1222 COVID-19 vaccine. The table came from immunoSEQ multiplex PCR; TCRdb's copy has only in-frame clones and leaves some out. This table holds about 190,000 clones, approximately 91% found once. Sequencing was performed on peripheral blood, taken on day 0 of AZD1222 vaccination. These receptors were obtained from an adult in good health.

V gene TRBV27 combines with J gene TRBJ1-1, with 7 bases fitting TRBD1. V lost 3 bases, J lost 10 bases, and 8 bases stayed unmatched. This CDR3 contains 13 residues. Per the germline V gene, CDR1 is MNHEY and CDR2 is SMNVEV (reference sequence). CDR3 sequence: CASSLSGQGGAFF. Here the CDR3 DNA reads TGTGCCAGCAGTTTGAGTGGGCAGGGGGGAGCTTTCTTT.

The chain links TRBV28 to TRBJ2-7; weak D call: TRBD1 (8 bases). CDR3 length: 15 amino acids. Trimming shortened V by 6 bases and J by 7 bases, and 22 bases separated the two germline ends. The germline V gene encodes CDR1 MDHEN and CDR2 SYDVKM. CDR3 nucleotides: TGTGCCAGCAGGCCGATCCGGGACAGGCGGGAGGAGCAGTACTTC. Translation: CASRPIRDRREEQYF.

The chain employs TRBV9 and TRBJ2-1, with TRBD2 identical over 13 bases. The junction had 4 bases not matched to a gene; V was cut back by 3 bases and J by 7 bases. This CDR3 is built from 15 residues. Germline CDR1 and CDR2: SGDLS and YYNGEE. The CDR3 loop reads CASSATSGGANEQFF. DNA for the CDR3: TGTGCCAGCAGCGCTACTAGCGGGGGGGCGAATGAGCAGTTCTTC.

The chain links TRBV24-1 to TRBJ2-1, with D perhaps matching TRBD1 or TRBD2 (6 bases each). V was cut by 4 bases and J by 7 bases, with 25 bases left in between. The CDR3 is 18 amino acids. The germline CDR1 and CDR2 sequences are KGHDR and SFDVKD. The CDR3 loop reads CATSDQKTGYGGGNEQFF. The CDR3, as DNA: TGTGCCACCAGTGACCAGAAAACAGGGTACGGTGGGGGGAATGAGCAGTTCTTC.

The chain uses TRBV18 and TRBJ2-7, with 7 nucleotides matching TRBD2. With 3 bases clipped from V and 0 bases from J, the junction kept 5 bases outside the gene matches. Germline V CDR1 and CDR2: KGHSH, LQKENI. This CDR3 has 15 residues. The CDR3 DNA reads TGTGCCAGCTCACCGCTAGCGGCCAACTCCTACGAGCAGTACTTC. Protein sequence: CASSPLAANSYEQYF.

The V gene is TRBV16, the J gene TRBJ2-5; 9 nucleotides agree with TRBD1. The length of the CDR3 is 14 residues. Germline assignment: CDR1 KGHSY and CDR2 FQNENV. V was clipped by 0 bases and J by 14 bases; unmatched bases: 10. CDR3 DNA sequence: TGTGCCAGCAGCCAATCGGCAGAAGGGGACAGGGAATACTTC. Its protein is CASSQSAEGDREYF.